This T cell receptor (beta chain) was identified during a study of T cells in localized non-small cell lung cancer. This CDR3 contains 12 residues. Concerning this clone: What it binds is not known.

Study results and caveats: Overall survival was longer when the density of T cells in the blood was higher. In uninvolved adjacent lung, T cell clonality reached its highest value, exceeding tumor. The appearance of a median 57 of the top 100 tumor clones was seen in adjacent lung.

Assay: immunoSEQ multiplex PCR; the TCRdb copy retains only in-frame clones and omits some. The table lists 25,000 to 35,000 clones, roughly nine tenths of them singletons. The chain has TRBV1 and TRBJ2-7. TRBV1 is designated a pseudogene. The receptor comes from a woman aged 35 to 75 with stage I lung adenocarcinoma. The sample in question was peripheral blood, obtained before any cancer treatment. The CDR3 region is CTSSQEAYEQYF. As DNA, the CDR3 is TGCACCAGCAGCCAGGAAGCCTACGAGCAGTACTTC.